This paragraph reports one T cell receptor beta chain. The data belong to a study of technical replicates of blood from a handful of donors. Libraries were prepared by immunoSEQ multiplex PCR; TCRdb keeps only in-frame clonotypes and omits some of them. The table lists about 83,000 clones, around 94% of them singletons, with 0.25% in the top ten. Germline lookup yields CDR1 SNHLY and CDR2 FYNNEI. Trimming removed 9 bases at V and 2 bases at J, with 13 bases between. This CDR3 spans 13 amino acids. The receptor's source is a human donor in good health. Sequencing was done on a sample of T cells isolated from PBMCs. V is TRBV2 and J is TRBJ1-1; possible D gene TRBD1, 6 bases. The CDR3 spells CASLGAFNTEAFF. The CDR3 coding sequence is TGTGCCAGTTTGGGGGCTTTCAACACTGAAGCTTTCTTT.